These T cell receptor beta chains were read from a single sample in a study of OX40 agonist ivuxolimab in advanced cancers. The repertoire was sequenced with immunoSEQ multiplex PCR; TCRdb's copy has only in-frame clones and lacks some. The sample carries about 55,000 clones, 70% to 90% recorded once. Sample: CD4+ or CD8+ T cells sorted from blood, taken in a trial of the OX40 agonist ivuxolimab. These receptor sequences come from an adult with an advanced solid tumor such as melanoma, head and neck, liver or kidney cancer. Each CDR3 is given with its conserved first and last residue. The D gene is left open where the match is weak. The size of a clone is reported for some rows only, either as once, few or many, or as a class for expanded clones.

v_call,j_call,cdr3_length,d_call,clone_size,cdr3_aa,cdr3_nt
TRBV6-5,TRBJ1-1,14,TRBD1,-,CASSYGTGGTEAFF,TGTGCCAGCAGTTACGGGACAGGGGGCACTGAAGCTTTCTTT
TRBV5-4,TRBJ2-7,11,-,once,CASSSSYEQYF,TGTGCCAGCAGCTCCTCCTACGAGCAGTACTTC
TRBV4-3,TRBJ2-6,16,TRBD1,-,CASSLGQDSGANVLTF,TGCGCCAGCAGCCTAGGACAGGACTCTGGGGCCAACGTCCTGACTTTC
TRBV27,TRBJ2-4,16,TRBD1,-,CASRPGQGVDKNIQYF,TGTGCCAGCAGACCGGGACAGGGGGTTGACAAAAACATTCAGTACTTC
TRBV27,TRBJ1-5,13,-,-,CASSLSWVQPQHF,TGTGCCAGCAGTTTATCTTGGGTTCAGCCCCAGCATTTT
TRBV7-2,TRBJ2-3,16,-,-,CASSLLVGAVGDTQYF,TGTGCCAGCAGCCTTCTAGTGGGGGCTGTAGGAGATACGCAGTATTTT
TRBV19,TRBJ1-4,12,TRBD1,-,CASEGQFLGLFF,TGTGCCAGCGAGGGACAGTTCTTGGGACTGTTTTTT
TRBV5-1,TRBJ1-1,14,TRBD1,-,CASSADRANTEAFF,TGCGCCAGCAGCGCGGACAGGGCGAACACTGAAGCTTTCTTT
TRBV5-5,TRBJ1-1,14,TRBD1,-,CASSLATGRTEAFF,TGTGCCAGCAGCCTTGCGACAGGGAGGACTGAAGCTTTCTTT
TRBV7-9,TRBJ2-2,11,-,-,CASSPPGELFF,TGTGCCAGCAGCCCTCCCGGGGAGCTGTTTTTT
TRBV13,TRBJ2-5,14,TRBD2,-,CASSPGLAGETQYF,TGTGCCAGCAGCCCCGGACTAGCGGGGGAGACCCAGTACTTC
TRBV4-3,TRBJ2-6,15,-,-,CASSQDPSGANVLTF,TGCGCCAGCAGCCAAGACCCTAGTGGGGCCAACGTCCTGACTTTC
TRBV14,TRBJ2-3,15,-,-,CASSVWGRTTDTQYF,TGTGCCAGCAGCGTTTGGGGGAGAACCACAGATACGCAGTATTTT
TRBV28,TRBJ2-5,16,TRBD1,-,CASSLWTTGSQETQYF,TGTGCCAGCAGTTTATGGACGACAGGGTCCCAAGAGACCCAGTACTTC
TRBV7-9,TRBJ2-5,15,-,few,CASSFPIAGEETQYF,TGTGCCAGCAGCTTCCCCATTGCAGGGGAAGAGACCCAGTACTTC
TRBV13,TRBJ1-6,14,-,-,CASSLTVENSPLHF,TGTGCCAGCAGCTTAACAGTTGAGAATTCACCCCTCCACTTT
TRBV9,TRBJ2-2,16,TRBD1,-,CASSVDGTVSSGELFF,TGTGCCAGCAGCGTGGACGGGACAGTTTCTAGCGGGGAGCTGTTTTTT
TRBV7-9,TRBJ1-5,13,TRBD1,-,CASSDDRGQPQHF,TGTGCCAGCAGCGATGACAGGGGCCAGCCCCAGCATTTT
TRBV27,TRBJ2-1,18,-,once,CASTRYPPEGSSYNEQFF,TGTGCCAGCACCCGATACCCGCCCGAGGGGAGCTCCTACAATGAGCAGTTCTTC
TRBV27,TRBJ1-1,13,-,-,CASSFGAYTEAFF,TGTGCCAGCAGTTTTGGGGCGTACACTGAAGCTTTCTTT
TRBV6-5,TRBJ2-1,12,-,-,CATSGTYNEQFF,TGTGCCACCAGCGGAACTTACAATGAGCAGTTCTTC
TRBV7-9,TRBJ1-2,14,-,-,CASSRFGGGNGYTF,TGTGCCAGCAGCCGCTTCGGAGGGGGAAATGGCTACACCTTC
TRBV4-1,TRBJ2-1,11,-,-,CASSQKNEQFF,TGCGCCAGCAGCCAAAAAAATGAGCAGTTCTTC
TRBV15,TRBJ2-3,15,-,-,CATSREGQSTDTQYF,TGTGCCACCAGCAGAGAAGGGCAAAGCACAGATACGCAGTATTTT
TRBV27,TRBJ1-2,14,TRBD1,-,CASSFTGGNYGYTF,TGTGCCAGCAGTTTCACAGGGGGGAACTATGGCTACACCTTC
TRBV10-3,TRBJ2-7,15,-,once,CAISESMKGIYEQYF,TGTGCCATCAGTGAGTCGATGAAGGGAATCTACGAGCAGTACTTC
TRBV27,TRBJ2-5,11,-,-,CASQEYGTQYF,TGTGCCAGCCAGGAGTACGGGACCCAGTACTTC
TRBV4-2,TRBJ1-1,16,-,-,CASSHTRGTRNTEAFF,TGTGCCAGCAGCCATACCCGAGGCACGCGGAACACTGAAGCTTTCTTT
TRBV9,TRBJ1-5,12,-,-,CASSSTMQPQHF,TGTGCCAGCAGCTCGACAATGCAGCCCCAGCATTTT
TRBV6-5,TRBJ2-1,15,-,once,CASSSATSWGLEQFF,TGTGCCAGCAGTTCCGCGACTAGTTGGGGACTTGAGCAGTTCTTC
TRBV9,TRBJ2-7,14,-,-,CASSPGGDSYEQYF,TGTGCCAGCAGCCCAGGGGGGGACTCCTACGAGCAGTACTTC
TRBV27,TRBJ2-7,13,-,-,CASSLRQSYEQYF,TGTGCCAGCAGTTTACGACAGTCCTACGAGCAGTACTTC
TRBV11-2,TRBJ1-2,14,-,-,CASSPWGGWRGYTF,TGTGCCAGCAGCCCTTGGGGGGGGTGGAGGGGCTACACCTTC
TRBV4-2,TRBJ1-2,14,-,-,CASSPPGLNYGYTF,TGTGCCAGCAGCCCCCCGGGCCTTAACTATGGCTACACCTTC
TRBV27,TRBJ1-2,13,-,-,CASSFGVDYGYTF,TGTGCCAGCAGTTTTGGGGTGGACTATGGCTACACCTTC
TRBV4-3,TRBJ1-1,15,TRBD1,once,CASSQGTGGRTEAFF,TGCGCCAGCAGCCAAGGAACAGGGGGTCGAACTGAAGCTTTCTTT
TRBV4-3,TRBJ1-3,16,TRBD1,-,CASSQGTGVSGNTIYF,TGCGCCAGCAGCCAAGGGACAGGAGTCTCTGGAAACACCATATATTTT
TRBV16,TRBJ1-4,11,-,-,CASSQNEKLFF,TGTGCCAGCAGCCAAAATGAAAAACTGTTTTTT
TRBV15,TRBJ2-3,14,TRBD1,-,CATSRDRGKDTQYF,TGTGCCACCAGCCGCGACAGGGGGAAAGATACGCAGTATTTT
TRBV28,TRBJ1-6,15,TRBD1,few,CASNRGHSYNSPLHF,TGTGCCAGTAACAGGGGTCACTCCTATAATTCACCCCTCCACTTT
TRBV5-4,TRBJ2-7,15,-,-,CASRPVGGPVDEQYF,TGTGCCAGCAGACCCGTCGGGGGGCCTGTGGACGAGCAGTACTTC
TRBV15,TRBJ1-6,18,TRBD1,-,CATSRDKDRGSYNSPLHF,TGTGCCACCAGCAGAGATAAGGACAGGGGCTCCTATAATTCACCCCTCCACTTT